These 30 T cell receptor beta chains share one sample of origin, sequenced in a study of T cell changes during pregnancy in multiple sclerosis. The repertoire was sequenced with immunoSEQ multiplex PCR; TCRdb's copy has only in-frame clones and lacks some. This sample has around 110,000 clones, with 92% found just once. Specimen: peripheral blood, collected in the third trimester of pregnancy. The receptors were sampled from a female donor in good health, enrolled as a control in a pregnancy study.

The chain has TRBV6-1 and TRBJ1-2; no clear D gene. Germline V CDR1 and CDR2: MNHNS, SASEGT. The CDR3 length is 12 residues. V was shortened by 6 bases and J by 7 bases, with 12 bases between the two germline ends. CDR3 sequence reads: CASSAGLTGYTF. Written as DNA, the CDR3 is TGTGCCAGCAGCGCAGGTCTGACTGGCTACACCTTC.

This chain uses TRBV4-1 with TRBJ2-1; possible D gene TRBD2, 7 bases. Per the germline V gene, CDR1 is MGHRA and CDR2 is YSYEKL. CDR3 length: 18 amino acids. With 5 bases removed from V and 4 bases from J, the gap between germline ends came to 24 bases. The CDR3: CASSRGGNRAKPYNEQFF. CDR3 DNA sequence: TGCGCCAGCAGCAGGGGGGGAAACAGGGCCAAGCCTTACAATGAGCAGTTCTTC.

The chain employs TRBV15 and TRBJ2-2, with 7 bases fitting TRBD1. The CDR3 runs to 18 residues. Germline trimming cut 3 bases from V and 7 bases from J; bases unmatched to any gene: 17. Germline V gives CDR1 LNHNV, CDR2 YYDKDF (reference sequence). CDR3 loop: CATSSGTELARGVGELFF. The CDR3 DNA follows: TGTGCCACCAGCAGCGGGACAGAGTTGGCCCGAGGTGTCGGGGAGCTGTTTTTT.

The V gene is TRBV29-1, the J gene TRBJ1-1, with D perhaps matching TRBD1 (6 bases). V was cut by 4 bases and J by 5 bases, with 17 bases left in between. Germline V lookup: CDR1 SQVTM, CDR2 ANQGSEA. The CDR3 spans 14 residues. CDR3 nucleotides: TGCAGCGTTGGTGGGGGCAGGGTCGGTACTGAAGCTTTCTTT. Amino acids: CSVGGGRVGTEAFF. Based on the CDR3 plus reference TRBV29-1 and TRBJ1-1, the full variable domain is SAVISQKPSRDICQRGTSLTIQCQVDSQVTMMFWYRQQPGQSLTLIATANQGSEATYESGFVIDKFPISRPNLTFSTLTVSNMSPEDSSIYLCSVGGGRVGTEAFFGQGTRLTVV.

The V call is TRBV5-5, the J call TRBJ1-3; D is undetermined. The germline V gene has CDR1 SGHKS and CDR2 YYEKEE (reference sequence). Deletions cut 2 bases from V and 3 bases from J, with 3 bases between. The CDR3 extends over 12 amino acids. In nucleotides, the CDR3 is TGTGCCAGCAGCTTCAGTGGAAACACCATATATTTT. Translated, it gives CASSFSGNTIYF.

This chain joins TRBV5-1 and TRBJ1-1; D is unclear. Between the trimmed V and J ends, which lost 2 bases and 4 bases, there was a span of 9 bases. Germline CDR1 reads SGHRS; CDR2 reads YFSETQ. This CDR3 has 13 residues. This CDR3 is CASSLSGGTEAFF. The CDR3 nucleotides read TGCGCCAGCAGCTTATCGGGTGGCACTGAAGCTTTCTTT.

The chain uses TRBV6-6 and TRBJ1-1; weak D call: TRBD1 (5 bases). The CDR3 spans 12 residues. Germline V gene sequence: CDR1 MNHNY, CDR2 SVGAGI (reference sequence). The V gene lost 6 bases and the J gene lost 3 bases, with 8 bases spanning the gap. The CDR3 here is CASRRQYTEAFF. CDR3 nucleotides: TGTGCCAGCAGACGACAGTACACTGAAGCTTTCTTT.

This sequence joins TRBV7-2 and TRBJ1-3, with D unclear. Between the trimmed V and J ends, which lost 5 bases and 0 bases, there was a span of 11 bases. The CDR3 sequence is 15 residues long. CDR1 and CDR2 from the germline V gene are SGHTA and FQGNSA. CDR3 protein: CASSPRLDSGNTIYF. CDR3 nucleotides: TGTGCCAGCAGCCCACGACTGGACTCTGGAAACACCATATATTTT.

This clone was recorded once. V usage is TRBV7-9 and J usage is TRBJ2-5; the match to TRBD2 covers 7 bases. This CDR3 contains 17 residues. With 5 bases clipped from V and 6 bases from J, the junction kept 18 bases outside the gene matches. Germline assignment: CDR1 SEHNR and CDR2 FQNEAQ (reference sequence). The CDR3 nucleotides read TGTGCCAGCAGCCCAAGAGGGGCGGGGACTACTCTGAAGACCCAGTACTTC. Its translation: CASSPRGAGTTLKTQYF.

The J gene is TRBJ1-5, the V gene TRBV18; the D is unclear. CDR1 and CDR2 (germline): KGHSH, LQKENI. Trimming removed 2 bases from V and 0 bases from J, with 8 bases in between. CDR3 length equals 15 residues. The CDR3 sequence is CASSPSRNSNQPQHF. DNA for the CDR3: TGTGCCAGCTCACCATCGCGGAATAGCAATCAGCCCCAGCATTTT.

This clone came up a few times. The genes are TRBV30 and TRBJ1-1; unclear D gene. The CDR3 loop spans 15 amino acids. V was cut by 0 bases and J by 9 bases, with 20 bases left in between. Germline V gene data show CDR1 as GTSNPN and CDR2 as SVGIG (reference sequence). This CDR3 reads CAWSVALGVGLKAFF. In DNA, the CDR3 is TGTGCCTGGAGTGTAGCCCTCGGGGTGGGTCTAAAAGCTTTCTTT.

This clone was seen just once. This sequence joins TRBV4-2 and TRBJ2-7; 10 nucleotides match TRBD2. J was trimmed by 6 bases and V by 1 base; bases with no gene match: 6. CDR1 and CDR2 (germline): LGHNA, YNFKEQ. CDR3 length: 15 amino acids. CDR3: CASSQVGASGSEQYF. The CDR3, as DNA: TGTGCCAGCAGCCAAGTCGGGGCTAGCGGGAGCGAGCAGTACTTC.

The rearrangement joins TRBV11-2 to TRBJ2-7; D is uncertain. V lost 0 bases, J lost 0 bases, and 6 bases lay in between. CDR3 length: 14 amino acids. From germline, CDR1 is SGHAT and CDR2 FQNNGV. CDR3 in amino acids: CASSLEAHSYEQYF. CDR3 DNA sequence: TGTGCCAGCAGCTTAGAAGCCCACTCCTACGAGCAGTACTTC. Based on the CDR3 plus reference TRBV11-2 and TRBJ2-7, the full variable domain is EAGVAQSPRYKIIEKRQSVAFWCNPISGHATLYWYQQILGQGPKLLIQFQNNGVVDDSQLPKDRFSAERLKGVDSTLKIQPAKLEDSAVYLCASSLEAHSYEQYFGPGTRLTVT.

The chain carries TRBV30 and TRBJ2-1; D might be TRBD2 (6 bases). V gave up 3 bases and J gave up 0 bases, with 6 bases separating them. This CDR3 spans 13 amino acids. Germline CDR1 is GTSNPN and CDR2 is SVGIG (reference sequence). The CDR3: CAWSGGSYNEQFF. In DNA, the CDR3 is TGTGCCTGGAGCGGGGGCTCCTACAATGAGCAGTTCTTC.

The rearrangement joins TRBV25-1 to TRBJ1-4; D is undetermined. The V end was cut by 2 bases, the J end by 5 bases, with 3 bases between. This CDR3 contains 12 residues. In germline, CDR1 is MGHDK, CDR2 SYGVNS. The chain's CDR3 is CASSELNEKLFF. The CDR3, as DNA: TGTGCCAGCAGTGAACTCAATGAAAAACTGTTTTTT.

The chain carries TRBV6-5 and TRBJ2-1, with D maybe TRBD2 (5 bases). CDR3 length: 15 amino acids. CDR1 and CDR2 (germline): MNHEY, SVGAGI. Trimming took off 5 bases at V and 4 bases at J, with 15 bases between the two ends. The CDR3 sequence: CASSPPRGAYNEQFF. Written as DNA, the CDR3 is TGTGCCAGCAGTCCCCCCCGGGGTGCGTACAATGAGCAGTTCTTC.

This chain joins TRBV4-2 and TRBJ2-3; 7 bases align to TRBD1. CDR1 and CDR2 from the germline V gene are LGHNA and YNFKEQ. V trimming: 0 bases; J trimming: 4 bases; junction bases outside the gene matches: 10. The CDR3 is 17 amino acids. In nucleotides, the CDR3 is TGTGCCAGCAGCCAAGATAGTGAGGGGGCCGGGGCAGATACGCAGTATTTT. This sequence encodes CASSQDSEGAGADTQYF.

J is TRBJ2-3 and V is TRBV9; tentative D call: TRBD1 (5 bases). The CDR3 totals 15 residues. V gave up 0 bases and J gave up 1 base, with 9 bases separating them. CDR1 and CDR2 (germline): SGDLS, YYNGEE. The CDR3 bases are TGTGCCAGCAGCGTAGGGGGCAGACGCACAGATACGCAGTATTTT. It translates to CASSVGGRRTDTQYF.

The chain is built from TRBV27 and TRBJ2-2; TRBD1 agrees at 8 bases. CDR3 size: 15 residues. The ends lost 5 bases at V and 4 bases at J; junction bases unmatched: 6. CDR1 is MNHEY and CDR2 is SMNVEV in the germline V gene (reference sequence). CDR3 amino acids: CASSPGQGGTGELFF. As DNA, the CDR3 is TGTGCCAGCAGTCCCGGACAGGGTGGCACCGGGGAGCTGTTTTTT.

This clone was observed a single time. J is TRBJ1-6 and V is TRBV5-6, with TRBD1 matching over 7 bases. With 4 bases clipped from V and 9 bases from J, the junction kept 7 bases outside the gene matches. The CDR3 runs 14 residues. Per the germline V gene, CDR1 is SGHDT and CDR2 is YYEEEE. The CDR3 DNA reads TGTGCCAGCAGCGAGACAGGGTTGGGTTCACCCCTCCACTTT. This codes for CASSETGLGSPLHF.

This clone was counted only a few times. The chain employs TRBV6-4 and TRBJ2-3; 9 bases fit TRBD2. CDR1 and CDR2 from the germline V gene are MRHNA and SNTAGT. The CDR3 covers 16 residues. V lost 2 bases, J lost 2 bases, and 5 bases stayed unmatched. CDR3 DNA sequence: TGTGCCAGCAGTGACACCGGGACTAGCCCCACAGATACGCAGTATTTT. Its translation is CASSDTGTSPTDTQYF.

The chain recombines TRBV11-2 with TRBJ2-1, with D maybe TRBD2 (5 bases). The V gene lost 2 bases and the J gene lost 4 bases, with 9 bases spanning the gap. In germline, CDR1 is SGHAT, CDR2 FQNNGV. The CDR3 is 14 residues long. Here the CDR3 reads CASSLSGAYNEQFF. CDR3 in DNA: TGTGCCAGCAGCTTAAGCGGAGCATACAATGAGCAGTTCTTC.

The chain uses TRBV6-5 and TRBJ1-1, with D unclear. Germline loops: CDR1 MNHEY, CDR2 SVGAGI. The length of the CDR3 is 15 residues. Trimming took 0 bases from V and 0 from J, leaving 8 bases between them. DNA of the CDR3: TGTGCCAGCAGTTACTCGGCAGACATGAACACTGAAGCTTTCTTT. This translates into CASSYSADMNTEAFF.

The rearrangement links TRBV2 to TRBJ2-7; 7 positions match TRBD1. Trimming cost V 6 bases and J 7 bases; bases outside gene matches: 15. The CDR3 spans 15 residues. The germline V gene encodes CDR1 SNHLY and CDR2 FYNNEI. The CDR3 region has the DNA TGTGCCAGCAGAGGCCGAAGGACAGGTCTTTTTGAGCAGTACTTC. Its protein product is CASRGRRTGLFEQYF. Together with reference TRBV2 and TRBJ2-7, the CDR3 gives the full variable domain: EPEVTQTPSHQVTQMGQEVILRCVPISNHLYFYWYRQILGQKVEFLVSFYNNEISEKSEIFDDQFSVERPDGSNFTLKIRSTKLEDSAMYFCASRGRRTGLFEQYFGPGTRLTVT.

This clone was recorded once. This chain uses TRBV6-5 with TRBJ2-7; D is possibly TRBD1 (6 bases). V lost 10 bases, J lost 10 bases, and 14 bases lay in between. CDR3 length equals 10 residues. The germline V gene encodes CDR1 MNHEY and CDR2 SVGAGI. CDR3 sequence: CATGSGHQYF. The CDR3 DNA reads TGTGCCACGGGATCGGGACACCAGTACTTC.

J is TRBJ1-2 and V is TRBV7-6, with 8 bases aligning to TRBD1. CDR3 size: 17 residues. Losses at the gene ends were 5 bases for V and 4 bases for J; bases not matched to a gene: 15. The V gene's germline CDR1 is SGHVS and CDR2 FNYEAQ. The CDR3 DNA sequence: TGTGCCAGCAGCGCAACCCCGGGACAGGTCTTTAGCTATGGCTACACCTTC. Its protein product is CASSATPGQVFSYGYTF.

This chain joins TRBV21-1 and TRBJ2-7; the table's D call, TRBD2, was not checked against the DNA. TRBV21-1 represents a pseudogene. This CDR3 spans 16 amino acids. The CDR3 protein is CAIGDLSGGPVYEQYF. CDR3 coding DNA: TGTGCCATCGGGGACCTTAGCGGGGGGCCGGTCTACGAGCAGTACTTC.

The chain is built from TRBV25-1 and TRBJ1-1, with 8 bases fitting TRBD1. The CDR3 is 15 residues long. J was trimmed by 1 base and V by 5 bases; bases with no gene match: 6. Germline values: CDR1 MGHDK, CDR2 SYGVNS. This chain's CDR3 is CASSPQGAWNTEAFF. The CDR3, as DNA: TGTGCCAGCAGTCCCCAGGGGGCCTGGAACACTGAAGCTTTCTTT.

V is TRBV5-4 and J is TRBJ2-1; 10 bases map to TRBD1. The CDR3 extends over 17 amino acids. The J segment lost 7 bases and the V segment lost 0 bases, leaving 10 bases of the junction unmatched. Per the germline V gene, CDR1 is SGHNT and CDR2 is YYREEE (reference sequence). The CDR3 DNA reads TGTGCCAGCAGCTTGGCCGTGGGGACAGGGGTCGGAAATGAGCAGTTCTTC. Translated: CASSLAVGTGVGNEQFF.

This chain uses TRBV10-2 with TRBJ1-5; D uncertain. Germline V gene data show CDR1 as WSHSY and CDR2 as SAAADI. The CDR3 consists of 14 residues. Trimming took off 4 bases at V and 3 bases at J, with 10 bases between the two ends. CDR3 in DNA: TGCGCCAGCAGTGTCGAACACTACAATCAGCCCCAGCATTTT. Amino acid sequence: CASSVEHYNQPQHF.